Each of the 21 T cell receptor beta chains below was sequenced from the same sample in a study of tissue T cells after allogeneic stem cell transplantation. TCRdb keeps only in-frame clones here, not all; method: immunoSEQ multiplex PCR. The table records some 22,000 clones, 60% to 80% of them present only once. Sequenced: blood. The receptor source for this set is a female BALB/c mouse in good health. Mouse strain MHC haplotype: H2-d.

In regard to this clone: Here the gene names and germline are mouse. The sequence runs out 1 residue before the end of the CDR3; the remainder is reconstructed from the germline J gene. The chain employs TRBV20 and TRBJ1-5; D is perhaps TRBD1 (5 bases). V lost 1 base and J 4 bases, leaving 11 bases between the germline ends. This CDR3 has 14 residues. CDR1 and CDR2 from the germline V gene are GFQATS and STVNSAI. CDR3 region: CGARAQGGNQAPLF. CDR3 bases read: TGTGGTGCTAGGGCGCAGGGTGGGAACCAGGCTCCGCTT. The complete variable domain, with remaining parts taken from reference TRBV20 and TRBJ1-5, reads GALVYQYPRRTICKSGTSMRMECQAVGFQATSVAWYRQSPQKTFELIALSTVNSAIKYEQNFTQEKFPISHPNLSFSSMTVLNAYLEDRGLYLCGARAQGGNQAPLFGEGTRLSVL.

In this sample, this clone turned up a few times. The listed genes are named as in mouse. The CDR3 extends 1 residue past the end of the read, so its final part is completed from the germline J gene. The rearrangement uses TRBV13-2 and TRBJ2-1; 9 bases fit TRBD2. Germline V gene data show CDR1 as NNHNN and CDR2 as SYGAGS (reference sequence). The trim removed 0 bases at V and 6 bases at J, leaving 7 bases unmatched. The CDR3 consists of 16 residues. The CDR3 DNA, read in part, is TGTGCCAGCGGTGATGCAGTCTGGGGGGGAGGTGCTGAGCAGTTC. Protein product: CASGDAVWGGGAEQF. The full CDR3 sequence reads CASGDAVWGGGAEQFF.

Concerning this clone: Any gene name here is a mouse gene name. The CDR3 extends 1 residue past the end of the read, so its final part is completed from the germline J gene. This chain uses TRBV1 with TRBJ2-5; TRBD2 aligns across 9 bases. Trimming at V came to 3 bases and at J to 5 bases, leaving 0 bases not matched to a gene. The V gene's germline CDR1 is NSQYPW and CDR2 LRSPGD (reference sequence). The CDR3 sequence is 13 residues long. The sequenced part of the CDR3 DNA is TGCACCTGCAGTGCTGGGGGGGCAGACACCCAGTAC. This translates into CTCSAGGADTQY. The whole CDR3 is CTCSAGGADTQYF.

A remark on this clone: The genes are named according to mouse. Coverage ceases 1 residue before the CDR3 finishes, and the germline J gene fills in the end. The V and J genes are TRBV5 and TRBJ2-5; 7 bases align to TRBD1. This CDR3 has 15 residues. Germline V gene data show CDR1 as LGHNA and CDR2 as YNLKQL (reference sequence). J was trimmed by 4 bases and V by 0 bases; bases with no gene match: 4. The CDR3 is CASSQDQGDEDTQYF. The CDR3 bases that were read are TGTGCCAGCAGCCAAGATCAGGGGGATGAAGACACCCAGTAC.

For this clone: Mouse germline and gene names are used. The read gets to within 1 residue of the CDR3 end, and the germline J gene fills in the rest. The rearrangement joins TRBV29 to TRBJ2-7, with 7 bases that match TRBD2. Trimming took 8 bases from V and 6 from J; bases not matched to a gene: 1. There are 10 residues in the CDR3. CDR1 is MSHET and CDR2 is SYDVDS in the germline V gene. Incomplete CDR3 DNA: TGTGCTAGCGGGGGGGGTGAACAGTAC. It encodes CASGGGEQY. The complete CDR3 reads CASGGGEQYF.

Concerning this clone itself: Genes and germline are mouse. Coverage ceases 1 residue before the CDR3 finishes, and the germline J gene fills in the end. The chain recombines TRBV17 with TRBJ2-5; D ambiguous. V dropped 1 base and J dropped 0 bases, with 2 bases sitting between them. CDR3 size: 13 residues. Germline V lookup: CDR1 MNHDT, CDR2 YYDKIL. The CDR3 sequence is CASSRGNQDTQYF. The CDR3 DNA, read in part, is TGTGCTAGCAGTAGAGGGAACCAAGACACCCAGTAC.

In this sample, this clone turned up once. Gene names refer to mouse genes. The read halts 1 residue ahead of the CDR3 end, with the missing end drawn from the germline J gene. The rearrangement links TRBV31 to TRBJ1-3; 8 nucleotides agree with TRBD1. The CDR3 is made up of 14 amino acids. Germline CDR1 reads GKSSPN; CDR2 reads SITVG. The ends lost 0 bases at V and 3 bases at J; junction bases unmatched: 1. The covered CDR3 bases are TGTGCCTGGAGTCTAGGACAGGGTGGAAATACGCTCTAT. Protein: CAWSLGQGGNTLY. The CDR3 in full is CAWSLGQGGNTLYF.

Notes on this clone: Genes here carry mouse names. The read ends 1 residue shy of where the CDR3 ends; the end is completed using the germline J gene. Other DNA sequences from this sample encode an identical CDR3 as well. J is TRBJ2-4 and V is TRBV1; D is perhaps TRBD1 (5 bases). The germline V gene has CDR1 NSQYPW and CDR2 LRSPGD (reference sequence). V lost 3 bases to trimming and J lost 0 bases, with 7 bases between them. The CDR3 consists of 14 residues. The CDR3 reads CTCSAGQSQNTLYF. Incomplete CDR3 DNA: TGCACCTGCAGTGCCGGACAAAGTCAAAACACCTTGTAC. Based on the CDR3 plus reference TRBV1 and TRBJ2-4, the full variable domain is VTLLEQNPRWRLVPRGQAVNLRCILKNSQYPWMSWYQQDLQKQLQWLFTLRSPGDKEVKSLPGADYLATRVTDTELRLQVANMSQGRTLYCTCSAGQSQNTLYFGAGTRLSVL.

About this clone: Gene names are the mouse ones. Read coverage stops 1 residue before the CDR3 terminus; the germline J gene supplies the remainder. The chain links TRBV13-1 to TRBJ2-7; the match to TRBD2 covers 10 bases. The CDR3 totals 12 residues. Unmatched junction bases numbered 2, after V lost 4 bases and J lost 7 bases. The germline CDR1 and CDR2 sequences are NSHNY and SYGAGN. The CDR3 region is CASSRDWGEQYF. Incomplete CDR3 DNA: TGTGCCAGCAGTCGGGACTGGGGCGAACAGTAC.

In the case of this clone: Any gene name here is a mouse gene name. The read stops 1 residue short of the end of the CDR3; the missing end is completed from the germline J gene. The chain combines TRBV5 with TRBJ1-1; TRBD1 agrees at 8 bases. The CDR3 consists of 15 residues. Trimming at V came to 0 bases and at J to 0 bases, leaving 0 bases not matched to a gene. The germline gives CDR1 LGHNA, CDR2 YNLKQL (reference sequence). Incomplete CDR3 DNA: TGTGCCAGCAGCCAAGAGGACAGGGCAAACACAGAAGTCTTC. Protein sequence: CASSQEDRANTEVF. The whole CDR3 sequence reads CASSQEDRANTEVFF.

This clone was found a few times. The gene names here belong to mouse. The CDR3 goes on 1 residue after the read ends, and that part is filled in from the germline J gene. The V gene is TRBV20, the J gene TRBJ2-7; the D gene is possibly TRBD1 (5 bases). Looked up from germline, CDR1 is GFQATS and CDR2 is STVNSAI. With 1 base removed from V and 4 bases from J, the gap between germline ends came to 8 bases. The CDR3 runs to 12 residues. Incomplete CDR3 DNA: TGTGGTGCTAGGGTCGGACAATATGAACAGTAC. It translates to CGARVGQYEQY. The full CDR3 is CGARVGQYEQYF.

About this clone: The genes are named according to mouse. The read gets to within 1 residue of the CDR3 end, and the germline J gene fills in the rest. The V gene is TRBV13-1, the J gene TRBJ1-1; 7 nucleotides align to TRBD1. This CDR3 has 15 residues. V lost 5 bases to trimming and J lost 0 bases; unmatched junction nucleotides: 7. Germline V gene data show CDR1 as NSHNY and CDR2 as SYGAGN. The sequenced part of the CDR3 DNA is TGTGCCAGCAGGAACAGGGGAGGGGCAAACACAGAAGTCTTC. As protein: CASRNRGGANTEVF. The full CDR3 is CASRNRGGANTEVFF.

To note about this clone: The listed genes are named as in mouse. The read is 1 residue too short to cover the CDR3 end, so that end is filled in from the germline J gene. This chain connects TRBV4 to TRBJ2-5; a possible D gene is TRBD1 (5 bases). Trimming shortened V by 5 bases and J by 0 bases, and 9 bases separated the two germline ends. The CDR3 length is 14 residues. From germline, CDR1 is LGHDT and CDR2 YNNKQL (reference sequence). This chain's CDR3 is CASSPTVNQDTQYF. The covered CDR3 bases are TGTGCCAGCAGCCCGACAGTTAACCAAGACACCCAGTAC. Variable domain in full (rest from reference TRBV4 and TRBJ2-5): ETAVFQTPNYHVTQVGNEVSFNCKQTLGHDTMYWYKQDSKKLLKIMFSYNNKQLIVNETVPRRFSPQSSDKAHLNLRIKSVEPEDSAVYLCASSPTVNQDTQYFGPGTRLLVL.

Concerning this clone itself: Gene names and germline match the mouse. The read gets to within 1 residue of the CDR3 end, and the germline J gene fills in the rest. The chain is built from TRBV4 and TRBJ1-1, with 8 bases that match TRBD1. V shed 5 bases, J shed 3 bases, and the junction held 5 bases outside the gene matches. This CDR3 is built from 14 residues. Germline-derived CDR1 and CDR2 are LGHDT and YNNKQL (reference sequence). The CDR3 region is CASSHQGADTEVFF. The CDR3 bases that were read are TGTGCCAGCAGCCATCAGGGGGCGGACACAGAAGTCTTC.

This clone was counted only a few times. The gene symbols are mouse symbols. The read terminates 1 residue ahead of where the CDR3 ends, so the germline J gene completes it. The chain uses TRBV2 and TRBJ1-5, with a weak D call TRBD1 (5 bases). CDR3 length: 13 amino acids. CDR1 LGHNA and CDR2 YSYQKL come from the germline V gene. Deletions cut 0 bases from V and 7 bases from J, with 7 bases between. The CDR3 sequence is CASSQDEGQAPLF. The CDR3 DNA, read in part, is TGTGCCAGCAGCCAAGATGAGGGGCAGGCTCCGCTT.

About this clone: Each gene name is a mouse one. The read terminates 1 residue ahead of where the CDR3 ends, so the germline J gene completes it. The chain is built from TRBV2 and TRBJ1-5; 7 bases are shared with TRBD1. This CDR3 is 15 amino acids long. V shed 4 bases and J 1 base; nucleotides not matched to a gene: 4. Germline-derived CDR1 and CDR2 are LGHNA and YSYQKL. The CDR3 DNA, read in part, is TGTGCCAGCAGCCCACCGGGACAGAACAACCAGGCTCCGCTT. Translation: CASSPPGQNNQAPL. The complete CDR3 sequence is CASSPPGQNNQAPLF.

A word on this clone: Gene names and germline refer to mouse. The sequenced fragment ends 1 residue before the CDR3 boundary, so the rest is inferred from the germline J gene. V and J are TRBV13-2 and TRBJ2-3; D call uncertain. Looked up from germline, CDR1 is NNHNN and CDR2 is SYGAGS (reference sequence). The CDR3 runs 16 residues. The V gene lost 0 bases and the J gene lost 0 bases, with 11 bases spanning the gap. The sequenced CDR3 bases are TGTGCCAGCGGTGATGCGAGGCAGTATAGTGCAGAAACGCTGTAT. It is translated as CASGDARQYSAETLY. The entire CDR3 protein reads CASGDARQYSAETLYF.

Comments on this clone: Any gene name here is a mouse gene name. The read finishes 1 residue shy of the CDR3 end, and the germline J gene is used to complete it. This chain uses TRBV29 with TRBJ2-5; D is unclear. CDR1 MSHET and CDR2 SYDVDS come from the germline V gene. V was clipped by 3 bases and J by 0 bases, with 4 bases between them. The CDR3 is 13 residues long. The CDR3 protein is CASSFGNQDTQYF. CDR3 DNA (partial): TGTGCTAGCAGTTTTGGTAACCAAGACACCCAGTAC.

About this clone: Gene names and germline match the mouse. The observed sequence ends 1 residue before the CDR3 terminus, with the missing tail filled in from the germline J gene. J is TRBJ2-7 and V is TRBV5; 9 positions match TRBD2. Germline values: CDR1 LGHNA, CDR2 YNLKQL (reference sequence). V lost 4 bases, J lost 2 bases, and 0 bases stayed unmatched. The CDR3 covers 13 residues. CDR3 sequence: CASSRDWAYEQYF. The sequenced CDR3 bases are TGTGCCAGCAGCCGGGACTGGGCCTATGAACAGTAC.

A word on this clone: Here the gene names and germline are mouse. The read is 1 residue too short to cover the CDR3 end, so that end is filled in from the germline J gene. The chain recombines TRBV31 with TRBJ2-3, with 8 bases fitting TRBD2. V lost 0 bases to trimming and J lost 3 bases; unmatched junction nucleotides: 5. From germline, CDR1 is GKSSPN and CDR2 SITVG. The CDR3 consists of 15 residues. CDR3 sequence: CAWSLGGRRAETLYF. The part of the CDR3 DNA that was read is TGTGCCTGGAGTCTGGGGGGGCGCCGGGCAGAAACGCTGTAT.

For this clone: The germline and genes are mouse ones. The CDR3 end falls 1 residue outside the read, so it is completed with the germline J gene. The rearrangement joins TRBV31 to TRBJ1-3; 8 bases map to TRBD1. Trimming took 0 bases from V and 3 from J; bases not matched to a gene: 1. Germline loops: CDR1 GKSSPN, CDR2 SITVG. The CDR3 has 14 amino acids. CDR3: CAWSLGTGGNTLYF. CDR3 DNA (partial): TGTGCCTGGAGTCTAGGGACAGGTGGAAATACGCTCTAT.